This entry lists 15 T cell receptor beta chains sequenced from one sample in a study of shared clonotypes between healthy human individuals. Using immunoSEQ multiplex PCR, the repertoire was profiled, and TCRdb retains in-frame clones only, with some absent. The sample has around 720,000 clones; approximately 73% are singletons. Sequenced material: memory CD4+ T cells sorted from blood. Stated subset: CD45RA-negative fraction. These receptors originate from a woman in her twenties or thirties in good health.

This clone appeared a few times. The chain recombines TRBV28 with TRBJ2-2; 7 bases fit TRBD1. Germline assignment: CDR1 MDHEN and CDR2 SYDVKM. The CDR3 runs 13 residues. V gave up 7 bases and J gave up 4 bases; unmatched junction bases: 3. The chain's CDR3 is CASTRQGTGELFF. The CDR3 DNA is TGTGCCAGCACACGACAGGGCACCGGGGAGCTGTTTTTT.

The chain combines TRBV19 with TRBJ2-3, with 13 bases lining up with TRBD2. The CDR3 loop spans 18 amino acids. Germline CDR1 LNHDA, CDR2 SQIVND (reference sequence). V was pared by 5 bases and J by 2 bases, with 10 bases of the junction left unmatched. The CDR3 nucleotides read TGTGCCAGTAGTGTCGCCCCGGGACTAGCGGGGTCCACAGATACGCAGTATTTT. Its protein is CASSVAPGLAGSTDTQYF.

The chain uses TRBV11-2 and TRBJ1-1; 8 nucleotides match TRBD1. This CDR3 has 16 amino acids. Unmatched junction bases numbered 9, after V lost 0 bases and J lost 6 bases. Looked up from germline, CDR1 is SGHAT and CDR2 is FQNNGV. The CDR3 spells CASSLDTGGGVSEAFF. Written as DNA, the CDR3 is TGTGCCAGCAGCTTAGACACAGGGGGTGGAGTGTCTGAAGCTTTCTTT. The entire variable domain, with the rest obtained from reference TRBV11-2 and TRBJ1-1, is as follows: EAGVAQSPRYKIIEKRQSVAFWCNPISGHATLYWYQQILGQGPKLLIQFQNNGVVDDSQLPKDRFSAERLKGVDSTLKIQPAKLEDSAVYLCASSLDTGGGVSEAFFGQGTRLTVV.

The chain has TRBV19 and TRBJ2-1, with 12 bases fitting TRBD2. J lost 3 bases, V lost 10 bases, and 4 bases had no gene match. The CDR3 runs to 14 residues. Germline CDR1 LNHDA, CDR2 SQIVND (reference sequence). The CDR3 DNA is TGTGCCACCCGACTAGCGGGAGTCTACAATGAGCAGTTCTTC. Translating it yields CATRLAGVYNEQFF.

This clone was observed a handful of times. The chain recombines TRBV6-5 with TRBJ1-1; D gene uncertain. Germline loops: CDR1 MNHEY, CDR2 SVGAGI. V shed 6 bases and J shed 9 bases, with 17 bases lying between them. This CDR3 region has 13 residues. The CDR3 region has the DNA TGTGCCAGCAGGGGGAGATCGAAGGAAAAAGCTTTCTTT. Its translation is CASRGRSKEKAFF.

The chain carries TRBV30 and TRBJ1-1; D gene uncertain. Germline V CDR1 and CDR2: GTSNPN, SVGIG (reference sequence). The V end was cut by 2 bases, the J end by 11 bases, with 18 bases between. This CDR3 comprises 13 residues. CDR3 sequence (DNA): TGTGCCTGGAGTCTCCCGGGGTGGGTAGTTGCTTTCTTT. The encoded protein is CAWSLPGWVVAFF.

The V call is TRBV11-1, the J call TRBJ1-1; TRBD1 is a possible D gene (6 bases). The length of the CDR3 is 14 residues. V shed 5 bases and J shed 1 base, with 11 bases lying between them. Germline V gene data show CDR1 as SGHAT and CDR2 as FQDESV (reference sequence). CDR3 sequence reads: CASSRIQGNTEAFF. The CDR3 region has the DNA TGTGCCAGCAGCCGAATACAGGGGAACACTGAAGCTTTCTTT.

The sample holds a few counts of this clone. V usage is TRBV9 and J usage is TRBJ1-2; maybe TRBD1 (5 bases). Germline V lookup: CDR1 SGDLS, CDR2 YYNGEE. The CDR3 spans 13 residues. V lost 4 bases and J 3 bases, leaving 10 bases between the germline ends. CDR3 sequence reads: CASSPRGDYGYTF. The CDR3 bases are TGTGCCAGCAGCCCCAGAGGGGACTATGGCTACACCTTC.

The V gene is TRBV30, the J gene TRBJ1-6, with 7 bases lining up with TRBD1. The V gene end was trimmed by 1 base and the J gene end by 6 bases; junction bases not matched to a gene: 12. Per the germline V gene, CDR1 is GTSNPN and CDR2 is SVGIG (reference sequence). CDR3 length: 17 residues. The CDR3 protein is CAWSALRTGTANSPLHF. In DNA, the CDR3 is TGTGCCTGGAGTGCCCTCCGCACCGGGACAGCTAATTCACCCCTCCACTTT.

The V call is TRBV7-9, the J call TRBJ1-1; 7 bases match TRBD1. There are 13 residues in the CDR3. The V gene end was trimmed by 5 bases and the J gene end by 1 base; junction bases not matched to a gene: 1. CDR1 and CDR2 from the germline V gene are SEHNR and FQNEAQ (reference sequence). This CDR3 is CASSPGGNTEAFF. The CDR3 DNA reads as TGTGCCAGCAGCCCAGGGGGGAACACTGAAGCTTTCTTT.

This clone was seen a few times. The chain combines TRBV11-2 with TRBJ2-7, with 7 bases matching TRBD2. Germline V gene lookup returns CDR1 SGHAT and CDR2 FQNNGV. This CDR3 has 15 residues. V was clipped by 2 bases and J by 0 bases; unmatched bases: 4. The CDR3 protein is CASSLREEGSYEQYF. The CDR3 DNA is TGTGCCAGCAGCTTACGGGAGGAGGGCTCCTACGAGCAGTACTTC.

The chain combines TRBV27 with TRBJ2-1; the match to TRBD2 covers 8 bases. Germline V gene lookup returns CDR1 MNHEY and CDR2 SMNVEV (reference sequence). The length of the CDR3 is 15 residues. J was trimmed by 6 bases and V by 3 bases; bases with no gene match: 7. CDR3 in DNA: TGTGCCAGCAGTTTCCGGCTAGCGGGCCTCAATGAGCAGTTCTTC. It translates to CASSFRLAGLNEQFF.

This clone was counted a single time. The chain carries TRBV7-2 and TRBJ2-7; 7 bases agree with TRBD2. This CDR3 region has 15 residues. J gave up 3 bases and V 4 bases, and 9 bases lay outside the gene matches. CDR1 and CDR2 from the germline V gene are SGHTA and FQGNSA. CDR3 residues: CASSSSGRLDYEQYF. In nucleotides, the CDR3 is TGTGCCAGCAGCTCTAGCGGTCGACTAGACTACGAGCAGTACTTC.

This clone showed up just a few times. The rearrangement links TRBV19 to TRBJ2-3, with D tentatively TRBD1 or TRBD2 (5 bases each). Germline V gene lookup returns CDR1 LNHDA and CDR2 SQIVND (reference sequence). Trimming took off 1 base at V and 3 bases at J, with 8 bases between the two ends. There are 14 residues in the CDR3. The CDR3 protein is CASSIGWGTDTQYF. The CDR3, as DNA: TGTGCCAGTAGTATAGGTTGGGGGACAGATACGCAGTATTTT.

The chain has TRBV5-1 and TRBJ2-7; D could derive from TRBD1 or TRBD2 (5 bases each). The germline gives CDR1 SGHRS, CDR2 YFSETQ. Trimming stripped 4 bases from V and 1 base from J, with 12 bases between. The CDR3 has 14 residues. This CDR3 is CASSPGTYSYEQYF. CDR3 in DNA: TGCGCCAGCAGCCCCGGGACGTATTCCTACGAGCAGTACTTC.